The rows below give T cell receptor beta chains drawn from one sample of a study of CD8+ T cells in alopecia areata. Using immunoSEQ multiplex PCR, the repertoire was profiled, and TCRdb retains in-frame clones only, with some absent. The table lists tens of thousands of clones, approximately 58% of them singletons. The sample here was CD8+ T cells sorted from blood, taken at week 0. The receptor set was obtained from a human donor with alopecia areata. The CDR3 runs from the conserved cysteine through the conserved F or W. The D gene is left open where the match is weak. Rows may omit the clone size; those that give it use once, few, many or a size class.

NA | TRBJ2-3 | TRBV7-9 | TRBD1 | TGTGCCAGCAGCTCCATGATTTTTTCGGACAGGGGGACGAATACGCAGTATTTT | CASSSMIFSDRGTNTQYF
many | TRBJ2-3 | TRBV28 | TRBD2 | TGTGCCAGCAGAGGCGGGAGGGAAACAGATACGCAGTATTTT | CASRGGRETDTQYF
NA | TRBJ2-2 | TRBV27 | TRBD1 | TGTGCCAGCAGTCCTGCCAGGGGGACCGGGGAGCTGTTTTTT | CASSPARGTGELFF
few | TRBJ2-7 | TRBV6-1 | NA | TGTGCCAGCAGTGAGTTCGTGAGCTACGAGCAGTACTTC | CASSEFVSYEQYF
NA | TRBJ2-7 | TRBV27 | TRBD2 | TGTGCCAGCTCGCCTCCACCTAGCGGGGCGACACCCGAGCAGTACTTC | CASSPPPSGATPEQYF
NA | TRBJ1-2 | TRBV5-1 | TRBD1 | TGCGCCAGCAGCCCCCCCGACAGGGGGCCAGGATATGGCTACACCTTC | CASSPPDRGPGYGYTF
NA | TRBJ2-3 | TRBV15 | TRBD2 | TGTGCCACCAGCAGTTTTGGCGGGAGGGCAGATACGCAGTATTTT | CATSSFGGRADTQYF
NA | TRBJ1-5 | TRBV27 | NA | TGTGCCAGCAGTTACTTGGGCAATCAGCCCCAGCATTTT | CASSYLGNQPQHF
NA | TRBJ2-5 | TRBV7-6 | TRBD2 | TGTGCCAGCAGCCAAACTAGCGTCCAAGAGACCCAGTACTTC | CASSQTSVQETQYF
NA | TRBJ2-1 | TRBV30 | NA | TGTGCCTGGAGTGTACAAGCAAATGAGCAGTTCTTC | CAWSVQANEQFF
NA | TRBJ1-1 | TRBV29-1 | NA | TGCAGCGTTGTTTGGGAAGGAACTGAAGCTTTCTTT | CSVVWEGTEAFF
NA | TRBJ2-3 | TRBV7-8 | NA | TGTGCCAGCAGCTTAGTTCGTACGGGTAACCCCCCAGATACGCAGTATTTT | CASSLVRTGNPPDTQYF
few | TRBJ2-1 | TRBV4-1 | NA | TGCGCCAGCAGCCAGGATTTGAATGAGCAGTTCTTC | CASSQDLNEQFF
many | TRBJ2-6 | TRBV13 | NA | TGTGCCAGCAGCTTAGAGGGGGCTGGGGCCAACGTCCTGACTTTC | CASSLEGAGANVLTF
NA | TRBJ2-2 | TRBV13 | NA | TGTGCCAGCAGCCACGGGACCGCGAATCAGCTGTTTTTT | CASSHGTANQLFF
NA | TRBJ2-2 | TRBV13 | NA | TGTGCCAGCAGCTTAGAGATCGGGGAGCTGTTTTTT | CASSLEIGELFF
NA | TRBJ1-3 | TRBV13 | NA | TGTGCCAGCACCCAGTGGGGTGGAAACACCATATATTTT | CASTQWGGNTIYF
few | TRBJ1-2 | TRBV7-9 | NA | TGTGCCAGCAGCTATGGCTCCGGGGTAATGTGGGGCTACACCTTC | CASSYGSGVMWGYTF
NA | TRBJ2-6 | TRBV28 | TRBD1 | TGTGCCAGCAGTCCCCGGACAGGTGCTTACTCTGGGGCCAACGTCCTGACTTTC | CASSPRTGAYSGANVLTF
NA | TRBJ2-1 | TRBV7-2 | NA | TGTGCCAGCAGCCCTTCCTACAATGAGCAGTTCTTC | CASSPSYNEQFF
NA | TRBJ2-3 | TRBV11-2 | TRBD2 | TGTGCCAGCAGCTTAACTAGCGGGGGTAACACAGATACGCAGTATTTT | CASSLTSGGNTDTQYF
few | TRBJ2-7 | TRBV7-9 | NA | TGTGCCAGCAGCTTTTGGCAGGTGGGGTCCTACGAGCAGTACTTC | CASSFWQVGSYEQYF
NA | TRBJ2-1 | TRBV29-1 | NA | TGCAGCGTTGAAGAACTCGGGGACAACAAATACAATGAGCAGTTCTTC | CSVEELGDNKYNEQFF
once | TRBJ1-1 | TRBV29-1 | TRBD1 | TGCAGCGTTGATTTCGCCGACAGGGGTTCGGCCGAAGCTTTCTTT | CSVDFADRGSAEAFF
NA | TRBJ2-2 | TRBV13 | NA | TGTGCCAGCAGCTATGGGGTCGGGGAGCTGTTTTTT | CASSYGVGELFF
NA | TRBJ2-7 | TRBV4-3 | TRBD2 | TGCGCCAGCAGCCAATACTCTAGCGGAAGTTCCTACGAGCAGTACTTC | CASSQYSSGSSYEQYF
NA | TRBJ2-7 | TRBV5-1 | NA | TGCGCCAGCAGCTTGGAGGCCAGCAGCTACGAGCAGTACTTC | CASSLEASSYEQYF
NA | TRBJ2-5 | TRBV6-1 | TRBD1 | TGTGCCAGCAGTGCGGGGACAGGGATGGGGCAAGAGACCCAGTACTTC | CASSAGTGMGQETQYF
NA | TRBJ2-3 | TRBV27 | TRBD2 | TGTGCCAGCAGTTTAATCGTCGGGACTAGCGGGAGCTCAGATACGCAGTATTTT | CASSLIVGTSGSSDTQYF
NA | TRBJ1-2 | TRBV30 | NA | TGTGCCTGGAGGGGGGCAGAGTTAACATTC | CAWRGAELTF
NA | TRBJ2-7 | TRBV30 | TRBD2 | TGTGCCTGGAGTTCAGGGACTACCTACGAGCAGTACTTC | CAWSSGTTYEQYF
NA | TRBJ2-7 | TRBV7-9 | TRBD1 | TGTGCCAGCAGCCCACCGACAGGGATAGGCGACGAGCAGTACTTC | CASSPPTGIGDEQYF